This T cell receptor (beta chain) was identified in a study of blood T cell repertoires in COVID-19. Study details: Samples came from the United States, Italy and Spain, spanning acute and convalescent COVID-19. PBMCs, B-cell-depleted T cells, or T cells provided the cDNA or gDNA that made up the material.

The CDR3 consists of 14 residues. Germline V gene lookup returns CDR1 LGHDT and CDR2 YNNKEL (reference sequence). Trimming pared 4 bases from V and 3 bases from J, leaving 11 bases between. Per the study methods: Estimated nucleated cell counts came from reference gene primer amplification. Assay: immunoSEQ multiplex PCR; the TCRdb copy retains only in-frame clones and omits some. V and J calls and clone size are those listed in that table; D and trimming were worked out from the DNA. The sample lists 220,000 or so clones, roughly four fifths occurring once. Seattle's cohort entered during active infection and was followed longitudinally.

This rearrangement joins TRBV3-1 (or the pseudogene TRBV3-2) to TRBJ2-3; TRBD2 is a possible D gene (6 bases). The TCR was taken from a woman of 80 years or more with COVID-19, enrolled during active disease. Sequencing was done on a sample of peripheral blood. The CDR3 is CASSPRTITDTQYF. CDR3 in DNA: TGTGCCAGCAGCCCTCGGACTATAACAGATACGCAGTATTTT.